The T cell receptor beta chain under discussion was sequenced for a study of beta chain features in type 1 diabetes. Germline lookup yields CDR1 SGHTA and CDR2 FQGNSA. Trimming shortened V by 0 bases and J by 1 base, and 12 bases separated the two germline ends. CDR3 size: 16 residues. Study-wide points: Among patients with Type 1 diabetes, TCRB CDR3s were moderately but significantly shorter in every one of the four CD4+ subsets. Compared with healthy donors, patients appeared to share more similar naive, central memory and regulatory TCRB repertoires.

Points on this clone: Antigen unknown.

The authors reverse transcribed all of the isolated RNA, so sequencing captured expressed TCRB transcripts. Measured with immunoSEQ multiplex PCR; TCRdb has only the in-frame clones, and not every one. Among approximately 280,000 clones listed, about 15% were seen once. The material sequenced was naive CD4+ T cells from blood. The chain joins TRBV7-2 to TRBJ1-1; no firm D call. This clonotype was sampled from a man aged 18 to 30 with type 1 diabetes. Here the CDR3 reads CASSLAAAVWNTEAFF. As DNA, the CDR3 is TGTGCCAGCAGCTTAGCTGCGGCTGTCTGGAACACTGAAGCTTTCTTT.